This T cell receptor (beta chain) appears in the sequencing data of a study of blood T cell repertoires in COVID-19. Looking at the study overall: The cDNA or gDNA used as material had been derived from T cells, B-cell-depleted T cells, or PBMCs.

This CDR3 spans 12 amino acids. V was shortened by 2 bases and J by 4 bases, with 5 bases between the two germline ends. Germline V gene sequence: CDR1 SEHNR, CDR2 FQNEAQ (reference sequence). The protocol was immunoSEQ multiplex PCR, while the TCRdb copy is restricted to in-frame clones and leaves out a portion. The repertoire holds roughly 100,000 clones, 87% seen once, with around 5% in the top ten. The material sequenced was peripheral blood. This chain links TRBV7-9 with TRBJ1-2; D is uncertain. The sequence came from a woman between 50 and 59 years old with COVID-19, enrolled during active disease. In DNA, the CDR3 is TGTGCCAGCAGCTTACTCCCCTATGGCTACACCTTC. Translation: CASSLLPYGYTF.